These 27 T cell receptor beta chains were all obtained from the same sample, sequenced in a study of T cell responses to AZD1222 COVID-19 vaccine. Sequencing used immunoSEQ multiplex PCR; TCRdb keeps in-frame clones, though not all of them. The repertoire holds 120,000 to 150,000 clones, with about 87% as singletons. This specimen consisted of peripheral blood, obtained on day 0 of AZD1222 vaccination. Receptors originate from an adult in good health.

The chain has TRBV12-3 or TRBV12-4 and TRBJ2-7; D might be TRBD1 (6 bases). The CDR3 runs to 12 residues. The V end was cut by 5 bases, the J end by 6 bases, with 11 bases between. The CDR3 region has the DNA TGTGCCAGCAGTCGACAGGTTGGCGAGCAGTACTTC. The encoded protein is CASSRQVGEQYF.

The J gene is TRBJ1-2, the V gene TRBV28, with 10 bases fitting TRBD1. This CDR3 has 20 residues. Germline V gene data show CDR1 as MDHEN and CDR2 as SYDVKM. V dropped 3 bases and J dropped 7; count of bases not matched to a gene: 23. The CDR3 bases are TGTGCCAGCAGTTTGTTAGAAGCGACAGGGGGCTGGAGAGAGGTCGGTGGCTACACCTTC. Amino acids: CASSLLEATGGWREVGGYTF.

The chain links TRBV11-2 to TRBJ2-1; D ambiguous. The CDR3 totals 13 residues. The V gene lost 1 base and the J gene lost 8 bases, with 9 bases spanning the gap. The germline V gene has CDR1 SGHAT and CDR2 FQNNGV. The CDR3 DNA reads TGTGCCAGCAGCTTAGCAGCGAGCGATGAGCAGTTCTTC. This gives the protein CASSLAASDEQFF.

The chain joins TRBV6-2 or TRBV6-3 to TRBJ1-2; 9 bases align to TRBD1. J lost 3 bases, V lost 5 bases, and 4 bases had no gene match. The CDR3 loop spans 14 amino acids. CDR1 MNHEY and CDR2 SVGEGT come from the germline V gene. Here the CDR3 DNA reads TGTGCCAGCAGTGATACAGGGGGCGACTATGGCTACACCTTC. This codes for CASSDTGGDYGYTF.

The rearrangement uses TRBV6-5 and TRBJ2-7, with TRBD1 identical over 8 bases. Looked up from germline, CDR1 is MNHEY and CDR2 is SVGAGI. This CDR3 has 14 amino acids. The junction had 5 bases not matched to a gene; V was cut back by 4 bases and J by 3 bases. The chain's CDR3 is CASSFNRGVYEQYF. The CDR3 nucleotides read TGTGCCAGCAGTTTCAACAGGGGGGTCTACGAGCAGTACTTC.

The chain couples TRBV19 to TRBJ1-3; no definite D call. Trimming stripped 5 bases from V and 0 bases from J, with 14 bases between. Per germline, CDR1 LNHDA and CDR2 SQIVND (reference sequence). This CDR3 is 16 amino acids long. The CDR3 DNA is TGTGCCAGTAGTTGGAAGGGCCGTGGCTCTGGAAACACCATATATTTT. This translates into CASSWKGRGSGNTIYF. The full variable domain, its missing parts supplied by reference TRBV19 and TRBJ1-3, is DGGITQSPKYLFRKEGQNVTLSCEQNLNHDAMYWYRQDPGQGLRLIYYSQIVNDFQKGDIAEGYSVSREKKESFPLTVTSAQKNPTAFYLCASSWKGRGSGNTIYFGEGSWLTVV.

This chain's CDR3 is CATSDPRTGDQPQHF. The CDR3 nucleotides read TGTGCCACCAGTGATCCACGGACAGGGGATCAGCCCCAGCATTTT. The V call is TRBV24-1, the J call TRBJ1-5; TRBD1 matches 9 bases. V lost 3 bases, J lost 5 bases, and 4 bases stayed unmatched. Germline values: CDR1 KGHDR, CDR2 SFDVKD. The CDR3 loop spans 15 amino acids.

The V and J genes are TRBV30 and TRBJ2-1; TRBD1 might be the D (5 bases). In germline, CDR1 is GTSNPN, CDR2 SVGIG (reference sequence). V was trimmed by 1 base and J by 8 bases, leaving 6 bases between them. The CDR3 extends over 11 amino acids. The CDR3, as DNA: TGTGCCTGGAGTGCAGGGTATGAGCAGTTCTTC. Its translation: CAWSAGYEQFF. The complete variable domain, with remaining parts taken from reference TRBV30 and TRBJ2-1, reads SQTIHQWPATLVQPVGSPLSLECTVEGTSNPNLYWYRQAAGRGLQLLFYSVGIGQISSEVPQNLSASRPQDRQFILSSKKLLLSDSGFYLCAWSAGYEQFFGPGTRLTVL.

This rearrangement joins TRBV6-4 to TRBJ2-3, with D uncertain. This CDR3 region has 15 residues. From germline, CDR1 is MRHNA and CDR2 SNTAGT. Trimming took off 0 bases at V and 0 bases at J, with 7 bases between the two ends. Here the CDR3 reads CASSDSVGSTDTQYF. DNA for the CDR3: TGTGCCAGCAGTGACTCGGTAGGGAGCACAGATACGCAGTATTTT.

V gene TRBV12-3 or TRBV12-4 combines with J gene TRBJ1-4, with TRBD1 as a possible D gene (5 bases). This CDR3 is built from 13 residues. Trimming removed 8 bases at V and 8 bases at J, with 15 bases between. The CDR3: CASWDGAGEKLFF. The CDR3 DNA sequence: TGTGCCAGCTGGGACGGCGCGGGAGAAAAACTGTTTTTT.

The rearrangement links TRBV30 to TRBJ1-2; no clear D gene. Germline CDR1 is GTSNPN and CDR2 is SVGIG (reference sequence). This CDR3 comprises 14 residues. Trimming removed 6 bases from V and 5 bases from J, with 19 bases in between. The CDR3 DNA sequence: TGTGCCTGTCTTGCACCTGGGCAGGTTTATGGCTACACCTTC. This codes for CACLAPGQVYGYTF.

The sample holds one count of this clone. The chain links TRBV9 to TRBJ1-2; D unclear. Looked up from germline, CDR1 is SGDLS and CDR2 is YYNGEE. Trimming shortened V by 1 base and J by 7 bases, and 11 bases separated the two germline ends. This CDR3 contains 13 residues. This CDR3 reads CASSVMENGGYTF. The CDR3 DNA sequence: TGTGCCAGCAGCGTAATGGAGAACGGTGGCTACACCTTC.

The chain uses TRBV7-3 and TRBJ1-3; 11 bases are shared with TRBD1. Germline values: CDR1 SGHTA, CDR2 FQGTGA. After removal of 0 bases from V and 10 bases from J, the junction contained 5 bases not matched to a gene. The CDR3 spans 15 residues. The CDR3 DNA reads TGTGCCAGCAGCTTAACAGCCGGACAGGGGGCGACCATATATTTT. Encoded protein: CASSLTAGQGATIYF.

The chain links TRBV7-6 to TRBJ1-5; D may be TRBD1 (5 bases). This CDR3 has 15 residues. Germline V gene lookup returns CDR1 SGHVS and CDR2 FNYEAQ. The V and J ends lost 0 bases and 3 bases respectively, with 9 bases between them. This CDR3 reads CASSLASGFNQPQHF. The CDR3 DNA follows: TGTGCCAGCAGCTTAGCATCAGGGTTCAATCAGCCCCAGCATTTT.

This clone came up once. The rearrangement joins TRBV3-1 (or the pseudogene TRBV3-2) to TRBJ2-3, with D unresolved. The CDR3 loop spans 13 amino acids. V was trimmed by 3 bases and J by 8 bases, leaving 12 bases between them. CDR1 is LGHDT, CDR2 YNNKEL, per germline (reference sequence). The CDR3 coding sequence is TGTGCCAGCAGCCAGTCCGAGGTGGGTACGCAGTATTTT. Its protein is CASSQSEVGTQYF.

DNA of the CDR3: TGTGCCAGCAGGGATCTGACAGCGACCACCGGGGAGCTGTTTTTT. This translates into CASRDLTATTGELFF. The V and J genes are TRBV7-3 and TRBJ2-2; the D gene is possibly TRBD1 (5 bases). The CDR3 has 15 amino acids. Between the trimmed V and J ends, which lost 6 bases and 4 bases, there was a span of 15 bases. In germline, CDR1 is SGHTA, CDR2 FQGTGA.

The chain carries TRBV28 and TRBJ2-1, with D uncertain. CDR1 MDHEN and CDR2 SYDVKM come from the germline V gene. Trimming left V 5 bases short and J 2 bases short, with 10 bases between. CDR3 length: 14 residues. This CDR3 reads CASSLMDAYNEQFF. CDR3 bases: TGTGCCAGCAGTCTCATGGACGCCTACAATGAGCAGTTCTTC.

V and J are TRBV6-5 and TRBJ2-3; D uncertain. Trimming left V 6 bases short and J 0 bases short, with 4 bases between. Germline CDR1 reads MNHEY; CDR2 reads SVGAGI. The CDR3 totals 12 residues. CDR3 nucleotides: TGTGCCAGCAGACAGAGCACAGATACGCAGTATTTT. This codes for CASRQSTDTQYF.

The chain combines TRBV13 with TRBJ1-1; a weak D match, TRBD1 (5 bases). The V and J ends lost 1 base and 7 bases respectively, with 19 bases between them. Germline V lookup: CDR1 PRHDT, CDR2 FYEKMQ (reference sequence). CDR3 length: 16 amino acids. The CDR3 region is CASSLEGLRGSSEAFF. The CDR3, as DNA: TGTGCCAGCAGCTTAGAAGGTCTGCGGGGGAGTAGTGAAGCTTTCTTT.

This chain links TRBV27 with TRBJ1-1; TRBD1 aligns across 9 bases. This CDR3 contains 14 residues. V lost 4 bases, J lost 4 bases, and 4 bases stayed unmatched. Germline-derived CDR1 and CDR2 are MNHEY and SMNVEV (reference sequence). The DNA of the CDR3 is TGTGCCAGCAGTTCGACGACAGGGGGCACTGAAGCTTTCTTT. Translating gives CASSSTTGGTEAFF.

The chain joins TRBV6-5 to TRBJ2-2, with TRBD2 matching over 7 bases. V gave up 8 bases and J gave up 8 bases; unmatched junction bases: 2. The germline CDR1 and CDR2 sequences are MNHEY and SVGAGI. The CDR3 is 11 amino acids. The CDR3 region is CASGGVGELFF. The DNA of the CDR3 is TGTGCCAGCGGGGGGGTAGGGGAGCTGTTTTTT.

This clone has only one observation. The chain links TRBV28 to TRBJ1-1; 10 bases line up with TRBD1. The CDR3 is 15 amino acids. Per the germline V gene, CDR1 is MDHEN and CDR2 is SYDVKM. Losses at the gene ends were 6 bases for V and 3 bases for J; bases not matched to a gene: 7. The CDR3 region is CASRTAGTGDTEAFF. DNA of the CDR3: TGTGCCAGCAGGACGGCCGGGACAGGGGACACTGAAGCTTTCTTT.

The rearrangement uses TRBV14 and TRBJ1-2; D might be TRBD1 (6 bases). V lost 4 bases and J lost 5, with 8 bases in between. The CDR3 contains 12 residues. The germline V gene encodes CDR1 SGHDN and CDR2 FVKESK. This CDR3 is CASSPQGYGYTF. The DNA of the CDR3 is TGTGCCAGCAGCCCTCAGGGGTATGGCTACACCTTC.

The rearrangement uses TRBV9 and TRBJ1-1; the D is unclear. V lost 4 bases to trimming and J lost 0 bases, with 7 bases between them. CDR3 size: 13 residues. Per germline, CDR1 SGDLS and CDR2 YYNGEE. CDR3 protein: CASSSPVNTEAFF. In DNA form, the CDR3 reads TGTGCCAGCAGCTCCCCGGTGAACACTGAAGCTTTCTTT.

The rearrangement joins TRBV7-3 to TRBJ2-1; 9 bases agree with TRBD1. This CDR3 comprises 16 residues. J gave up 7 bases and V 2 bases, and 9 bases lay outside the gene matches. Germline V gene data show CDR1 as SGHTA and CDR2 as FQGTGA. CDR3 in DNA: TGTGCCAGCAGCTTAGCTCCGGGACAGGGAACGAATGAGCAGTTCTTC. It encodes CASSLAPGQGTNEQFF. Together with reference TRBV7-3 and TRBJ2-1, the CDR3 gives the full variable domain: GAGVSQTPSNKVTEKGKYVELRCDPISGHTALYWYRQSLGQGPEFLIYFQGTGAADDSGLPNDRFFAVRPEGSVSTLKIQRTERGDSAVYLCASSLAPGQGTNEQFFGPGTRLTVL.

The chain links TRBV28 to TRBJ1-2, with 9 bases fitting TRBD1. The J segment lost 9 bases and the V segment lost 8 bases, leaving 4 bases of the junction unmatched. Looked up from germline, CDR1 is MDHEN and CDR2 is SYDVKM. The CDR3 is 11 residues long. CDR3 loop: CASGGQGSYTF. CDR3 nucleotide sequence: TGTGCCAGCGGCGGACAGGGGAGCTACACCTTC.

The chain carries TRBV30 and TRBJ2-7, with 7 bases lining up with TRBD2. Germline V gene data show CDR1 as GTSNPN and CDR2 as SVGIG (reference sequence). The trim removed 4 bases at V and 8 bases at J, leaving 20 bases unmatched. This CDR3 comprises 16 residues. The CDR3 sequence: CAWIKAGGTKIPKQYF. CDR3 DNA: TGTGCCTGGATAAAAGCCGGGGGGACCAAAATCCCCAAGCAGTACTTC.